The 6 T cell receptor beta chains below were found in one sample sequenced in a study of blood T cell repertoires in COVID-19. This table comes from immunoSEQ multiplex PCR, and its TCRdb copy is limited to in-frame clones, with some not included. In the table there are 250,000 or so clones, about four fifths of which are singletons. Sequenced material: PBMCs or T cells enriched from blood (not recorded which). The receptors were gathered from a man aged 45-65 years who had recovered from COVID-19.

CDR3 coding DNA: TGTGCCAGCAGCGTCTTTCCGGGACAGGGGTACGAGCAGTACTTC. Protein sequence: CASSVFPGQGYEQYF. The chain carries TRBV9 and TRBJ2-7; 10 bases agree with TRBD1. The CDR3 runs to 15 residues. V shed 2 bases, J shed 4 bases, and the junction held 6 bases outside the gene matches. Germline CDR1 and CDR2: SGDLS and YYNGEE.

V usage is TRBV6-2 or TRBV6-3 and J usage is TRBJ1-2; unclear D gene. Germline CDR1 is MNHEY and CDR2 is SVGEGT. Trimming pared 1 base from V and 5 bases from J, leaving 2 bases between. The CDR3 is made up of 11 amino acids. The CDR3, as DNA: TGTGCCAGCAGTTACTTATATGGCTACACCTTC. This translates into CASSYLYGYTF.

In this sample, this clone turned up once. The chain recombines TRBV6-4 with TRBJ2-7; D is unresolved. The germline V gene encodes CDR1 MRHNA and CDR2 SNTAGT. V was shortened by 10 bases and J by 1 base, with 2 bases between the two germline ends. CDR3 length: 9 residues. CDR3 sequence: CATSYEQYF. In DNA, the CDR3 is TGTGCCACTTCCTACGAGCAGTACTTC.

This clone appeared a single time. The J gene is TRBJ2-1, the V gene TRBV5-3; D is ambiguous. TRBV5-3 is an open reading frame, and its role is uncertain. This CDR3 has 12 residues. V was clipped by 4 bases and J by 5 bases, with 7 bases between them. The CDR3 bases are TGTGCCAGAAGCCCCGAGCACAATGAGCAGTTCTTC. Amino acids: CARSPEHNEQFF.

V is TRBV28 and J is TRBJ2-2; D perhaps matches TRBD1 (5 bases). Germline V gene lookup returns CDR1 MDHEN and CDR2 SYDVKM. This CDR3 contains 14 residues. Trimming shortened V by 7 bases and J by 2 bases, and 11 bases separated the two germline ends. CDR3 in DNA: TGTGCCAGCATGGGGCAGCGAAACACCGGGGAGCTGTTTTTT. This gives the protein CASMGQRNTGELFF.

The chain combines TRBV4-2 with TRBJ2-3; 10 positions agree with TRBD2. Trimming removed 4 bases from V and 1 base from J; junction bases left unmatched: 11. The CDR3 is 18 residues long. Germline CDR1 is LGHNA and CDR2 is YNFKEQ. CDR3 sequence (DNA): TGTGCCAGCAGCCGCCCACTTGAGCGGGAGGGCCGCACAGATACGCAGTATTTT. It codes for CASSRPLEREGRTDTQYF.